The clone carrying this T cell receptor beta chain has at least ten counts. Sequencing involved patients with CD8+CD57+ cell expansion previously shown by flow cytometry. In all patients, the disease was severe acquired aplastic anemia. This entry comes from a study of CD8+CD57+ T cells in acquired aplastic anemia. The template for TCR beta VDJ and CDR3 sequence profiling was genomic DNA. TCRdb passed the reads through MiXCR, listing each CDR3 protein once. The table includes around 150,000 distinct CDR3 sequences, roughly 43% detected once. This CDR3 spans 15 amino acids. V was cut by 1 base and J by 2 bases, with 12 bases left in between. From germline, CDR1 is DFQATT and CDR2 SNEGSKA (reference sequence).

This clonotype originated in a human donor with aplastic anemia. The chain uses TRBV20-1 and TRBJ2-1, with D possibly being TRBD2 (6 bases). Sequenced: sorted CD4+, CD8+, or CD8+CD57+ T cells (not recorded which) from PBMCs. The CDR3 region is CSARGVAVTYNEQFF. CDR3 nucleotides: TGCAGTGCTAGAGGGGTAGCGGTCACCTACAATGAGCAGTTCTTC.